This TCR beta chain appears in the sequencing data of a study of blood T cell repertoires in COVID-19. Per the original methods: Amplification with reference gene primers provided the estimates of nucleated cell counts. Assay: immunoSEQ multiplex PCR; the TCRdb copy retains only in-frame clones and omits some. D and trimming were read from the DNA, whereas the V and J calls and clone size are those reported in that table. The table records a few hundred thousand clones, approximately 84% of them present only once. Trimming pared 6 bases from V and 4 bases from J, leaving 15 bases between. This CDR3 region has 14 residues. Germline V gives CDR1 MNHEY, CDR2 SVGAGI.

This chain connects TRBV6-5 to TRBJ1-2; TRBD1 might be the D (5 bases). Sequencing was done on a sample of peripheral blood. The sequence came from a woman aged 55-75 years with acute or convalescent COVID-19. Written as DNA, the CDR3 is TGTGCCAGCAGAAACCAGGGTATCACCTATGGCTACACCTTC. This sequence encodes CASRNQGITYGYTF.